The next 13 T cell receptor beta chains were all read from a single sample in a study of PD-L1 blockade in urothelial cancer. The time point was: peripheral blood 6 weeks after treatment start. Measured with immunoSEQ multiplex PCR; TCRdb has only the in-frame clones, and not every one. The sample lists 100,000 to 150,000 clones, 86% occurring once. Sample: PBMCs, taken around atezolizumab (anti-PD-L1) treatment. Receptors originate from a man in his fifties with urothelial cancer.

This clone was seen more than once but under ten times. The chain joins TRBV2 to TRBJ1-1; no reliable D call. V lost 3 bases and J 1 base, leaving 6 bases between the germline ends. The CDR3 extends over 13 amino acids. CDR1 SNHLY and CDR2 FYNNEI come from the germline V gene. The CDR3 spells CASSDRRNTEAFF. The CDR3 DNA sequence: TGTGCCAGCAGTGACAGGCGGAACACTGAAGCTTTCTTT. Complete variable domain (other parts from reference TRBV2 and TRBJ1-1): EPEVTQTPSHQVTQMGQEVILRCVPISNHLYFYWYRQILGQKVEFLVSFYNNEISEKSEIFDDQFSVERPDGSNFTLKIRSTKLEDSAMYFCASSDRRNTEAFFGQGTRLTVV.

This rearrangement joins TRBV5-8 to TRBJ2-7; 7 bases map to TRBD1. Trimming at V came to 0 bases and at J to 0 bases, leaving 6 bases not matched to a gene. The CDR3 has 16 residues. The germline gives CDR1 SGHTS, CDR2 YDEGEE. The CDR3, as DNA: TGTGCCAGCAGCTTGGTAGGGACAGAGCCCTCCTACGAGCAGTACTTC. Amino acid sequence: CASSLVGTEPSYEQYF. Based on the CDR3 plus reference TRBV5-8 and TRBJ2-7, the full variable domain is EAGVTQSPTHLIKTRGQQATLRCSPISGHTSVYWYQQALGLGLQFLLWYDEGEERNRGNFPPRFSGRQFPNYSSELNVNALELEDSALYLCASSLVGTEPSYEQYFGPGTRLTVT.

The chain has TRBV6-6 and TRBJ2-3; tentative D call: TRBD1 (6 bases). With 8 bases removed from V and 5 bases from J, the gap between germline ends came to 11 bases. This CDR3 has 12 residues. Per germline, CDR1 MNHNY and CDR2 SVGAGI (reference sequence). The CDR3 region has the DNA TGTGCCAGCGGGCAGGGGAAAGATACGCAGTATTTT. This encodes CASGQGKDTQYF.

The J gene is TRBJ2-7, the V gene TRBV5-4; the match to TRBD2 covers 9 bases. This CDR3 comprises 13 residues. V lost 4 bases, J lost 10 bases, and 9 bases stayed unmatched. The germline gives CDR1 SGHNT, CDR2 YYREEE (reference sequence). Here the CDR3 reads CASSRVAGEPQYF. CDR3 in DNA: TGTGCCAGCAGCCGGGTAGCGGGAGAGCCACAGTACTTC.

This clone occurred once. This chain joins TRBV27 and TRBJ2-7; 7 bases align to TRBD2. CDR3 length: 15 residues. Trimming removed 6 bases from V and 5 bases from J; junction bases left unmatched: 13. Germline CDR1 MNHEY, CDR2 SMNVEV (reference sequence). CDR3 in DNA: TGTGCCAGCAGAGTGACTAGCATCTCCCCCGACGAGCAGTACTTC. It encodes CASRVTSISPDEQYF.

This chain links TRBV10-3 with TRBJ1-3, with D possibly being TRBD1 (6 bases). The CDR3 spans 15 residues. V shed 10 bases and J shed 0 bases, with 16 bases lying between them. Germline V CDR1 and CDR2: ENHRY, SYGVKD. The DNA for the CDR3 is TGTGCCACCTTAGGGGGTCCCAGCTCTGGAAACACCATATATTTT. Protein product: CATLGGPSSGNTIYF.

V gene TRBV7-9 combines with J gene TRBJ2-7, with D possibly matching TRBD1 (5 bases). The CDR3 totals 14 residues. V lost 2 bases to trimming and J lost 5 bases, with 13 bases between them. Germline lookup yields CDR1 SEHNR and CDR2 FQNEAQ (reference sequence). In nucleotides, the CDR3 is TGTGCCAGCAGCTTAAGGGGTTGGGTCGACGAGCAGTACTTC. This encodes CASSLRGWVDEQYF.

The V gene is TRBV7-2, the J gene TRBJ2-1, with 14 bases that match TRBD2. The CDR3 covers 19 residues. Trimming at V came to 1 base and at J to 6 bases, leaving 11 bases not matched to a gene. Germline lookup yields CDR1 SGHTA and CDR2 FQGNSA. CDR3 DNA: TGTGCCAGCAGCTTAGGACCGGGACTAGCGGGAGTAAAGGGCAATGAGCAGTTCTTC. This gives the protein CASSLGPGLAGVKGNEQFF. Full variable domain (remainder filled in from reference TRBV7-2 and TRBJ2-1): GAGVSQSPSNKVTEKGKDVELRCDPISGHTALYWYRQSLGQGLEFLIYFQGNSAPDKSGLPSDRFSAERTGGSVSTLTIQRTQQEDSAVYLCASSLGPGLAGVKGNEQFFGPGTRLTVL.

This CDR3 is CASSFLGYREHYGYTF. The CDR3 nucleotides are TGTGCCAGTAGTTTCTTGGGGTACAGGGAACACTATGGCTACACCTTC. J is TRBJ1-2 and V is TRBV19, with D possibly matching TRBD1 (6 bases). This CDR3 contains 16 residues. Germline V CDR1 and CDR2: LNHDA, SQIVND (reference sequence). Trimming pared 5 bases from V and 3 bases from J, leaving 19 bases between.

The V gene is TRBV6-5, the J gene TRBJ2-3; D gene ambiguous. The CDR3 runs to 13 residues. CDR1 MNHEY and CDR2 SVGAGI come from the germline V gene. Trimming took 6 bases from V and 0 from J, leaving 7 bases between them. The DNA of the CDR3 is TGTGCCAGCAGGGCTAGTAGCACAGATACGCAGTATTTT. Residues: CASRASSTDTQYF.

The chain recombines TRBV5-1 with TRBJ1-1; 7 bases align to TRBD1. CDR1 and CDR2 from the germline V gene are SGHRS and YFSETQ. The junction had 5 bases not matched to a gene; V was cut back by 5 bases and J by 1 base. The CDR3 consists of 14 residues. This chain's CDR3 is CASRAGTANTEAFF. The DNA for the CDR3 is TGCGCCAGCAGGGCCGGGACAGCGAACACTGAAGCTTTCTTT.

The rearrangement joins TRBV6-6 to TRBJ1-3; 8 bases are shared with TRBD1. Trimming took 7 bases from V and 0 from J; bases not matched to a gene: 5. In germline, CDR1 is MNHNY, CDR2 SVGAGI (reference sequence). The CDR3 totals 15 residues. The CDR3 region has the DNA TGTGCCAGCACCAGACAGGGGTACTCTGGAAACACCATATATTTT. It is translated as CASTRQGYSGNTIYF.

The CDR3 DNA follows: TGTGCCAGCAGCCCGGACAGGGACTATGGCTACACCTTC. Protein: CASSPDRDYGYTF. This sequence joins TRBV7-9 and TRBJ1-2; 8 bases map to TRBD1. Germline V gives CDR1 SEHNR, CDR2 FQNEAQ (reference sequence). The CDR3 length is 13 residues. After removal of 5 bases from V and 3 bases from J, the junction contained 2 bases not matched to a gene.